This is a list of T cell receptor beta chains from one sample in a study of cytomegalovirus exposure and HLA in healthy donors. The repertoire was sequenced with immunoSEQ multiplex PCR; TCRdb's copy has only in-frame clones and lacks some. This repertoire shows 150,000 to 180,000 clones, about 70% found once; its top ten account for approximately 3%. Sequencing was done on a sample of PBMCs. The receptors were gathered from a man aged 18 to 30 in good health and CMV-seronegative. Each CDR3 is given with its conserved first and last residue. The D gene is left open where the match is weak. Rows may omit the clone size; those that give it use once, few, many or a size class.

.,.,TRBV6-6,TRBJ1-3,TGTGCCAGCAGCCCCTTTGTTAGTTCTGGAAACACCATATATTTT,CASSPFVSSGNTIYF
.,.,TRBV5-5,TRBJ1-4,TGTGCCAGCAGCTTGCAGCCCGATAGCGAAAAACTGTTTTTT,CASSLQPDSEKLFF
.,.,TRBV13,TRBJ2-3,TGTGCCAGCAGCTTAACTCGACCCGGGACTCTCTGGGATACGCAGTATTTT,CASSLTRPGTLWDTQYF
.,.,TRBV5-1,TRBJ2-1,TGCGCCAGCAGCGAGAACGAGGCTGAGCAGTTCTTC,CASSENEAEQFF
TRBD1,once,TRBV4-1,TRBJ1-5,TGCGCCAGCAGCCAACCCACCGGACAGGGCAATCAGCCCCAGCATTTT,CASSQPTGQGNQPQHF
TRBD2,.,TRBV6-1,TRBJ2-2,TGTGCCAGCTGGGGACTAGCGGGGGGGCGGAGGGAGCTGTTTTTT,CASWGLAGGRRELFF
.,.,TRBV6-6,TRBJ1-2,TGTGCCAGCAGTTGGAGGCCGGCATATGGCTACACCTTC,CASSWRPAYGYTF
TRBD1,.,TRBV2,TRBJ1-4,TGTGCCAGCAGGATACAGGGGAGGAGGGAAAAACTGTTTTTT,CASRIQGRREKLFF
TRBD1,.,TRBV5-1,TRBJ2-1,TGCGCCAGCAGCTTGGGACAGGGGATCAATGAGCAGTTCTTC,CASSLGQGINEQFF
.,.,TRBV16,TRBJ1-1,TGTGCCAGCAGCCAGGACGGGGTTGCGGGGGCTTTCTTT,CASSQDGVAGAFF
TRBD1,.,TRBV9,TRBJ2-5,TGTGCCAGCAGCGTATACAGGGGAGAGACCCAGTACTTC,CASSVYRGETQYF
.,.,TRBV21-1,TRBJ2-1,TGTGCCAGCAGCAAACAACAGGGGGGCCAGGGCAATGAGCAGTTCTTC,CASSKQQGGQGNEQFF
.,.,TRBV28,TRBJ2-5,TGTGCCAGCAGTTTAATTGTCGGTTTATCGGGAGAGACCCAGTACTTC,CASSLIVGLSGETQYF
.,.,TRBV5-3,TRBJ2-2,TGTGCCAGAAGCTTGGTGTCGGGGATCGACACCGGGGAGCTGTTTTTT,CARSLVSGIDTGELFF
.,.,TRBV7-2,TRBJ1-2,TGTGCCAGCAGCTTCCTGGGGAGGATGAACTATGGCTACACCTTC,CASSFLGRMNYGYTF
TRBD2,.,TRBV4-2,TRBJ2-3,TGTGCCAGCAGCCGGGGGGTTATAGCGGGGGGGAGCACAGATACGCAGTATTTT,CASSRGVIAGGSTDTQYF
TRBD1,once,TRBV14,TRBJ1-1,TGTGCCAGCAGCCAATTGGCAGGGGGCACTGAAGCTTTCTTT,CASSQLAGGTEAFF
.,.,TRBV6-5,TRBJ2-6,TGTGCCAGCCGTGTCCTGTCTGGGGCCAACGGCCTGACTTTC,CASRVLSGANGLTF
TRBD2,.,TRBV30,TRBJ2-4,TGTGCCTGGAGCACTAGCGGCCTCAACATTCAGTACTTC,CAWSTSGLNIQYF
.,.,TRBV9,TRBJ2-7,TGTGCCAGCAGCCCCCGGGTCGGGCGGGGTGCCTACGAGCAGTACTTC,CASSPRVGRGAYEQYF
TRBD1,.,TRBV4-3,TRBJ2-1,TGCGCCAGCAGCCAAGATGGGACAGGGCCAAGTGAGCAGTTCTTC,CASSQDGTGPSEQFF
.,.,TRBV7-9,TRBJ2-7,TGTGCCAGCAGCTTAGCGCAGGGTCGGAATTACGAGCAGTACTTC,CASSLAQGRNYEQYF
TRBD2,.,TRBV6-4,TRBJ2-1,TGTGCCAGCAGTGACGGTTCTAGCGGGGGGGCCTCGCAGTTCTTC,CASSDGSSGGASQFF
.,once,TRBV7-8,TRBJ2-7,TGTGCCAGCAGCGGGGAGGAGTACGAGCAGTACTTC,CASSGEEYEQYF
.,few,TRBV27,TRBJ1-1,TGTGCCAGCAGATCTCTGGCCGAAGCTTTCTTT,CASRSLAEAFF
TRBD1,.,TRBV18,TRBJ2-6,TGTGCCAGCTCACGATGGGACAGAGATGCCTCTGGGGCCAACGTCCTGACTTTC,CASSRWDRDASGANVLTF
.,.,TRBV7-8,TRBJ1-5,TGTGCCAGCAGCTTGGCGAGGGAAAATCAGCCCCAGCATTTT,CASSLARENQPQHF
.,.,TRBV6-1,TRBJ2-3,TGTGCCAGCACCTCCCCTTCCACAGATACGCAGTATTTT,CASTSPSTDTQYF
TRBD2,.,TRBV10-2,TRBJ2-1,TGCGCCAGCAGTGACCGGGGGGAGGGAAATGAGCAGTTCTTC,CASSDRGEGNEQFF
.,.,TRBV4-2,TRBJ2-7,TGTGCCAGCAGCTACCCGGGGTTCCCCTACGAGCAGTACTTC,CASSYPGFPYEQYF
.,.,TRBV28,TRBJ2-1,TGTGCCAGCAGTCCCAGGATATCCCCGGCCAATGAGCAGTTCTTC,CASSPRISPANEQFF
.,few,TRBV4-1,TRBJ1-2,TGCGCCAGCCGAAGGACAGAGTACCCTAACTATGGCTACACCTTC,CASRRTEYPNYGYTF
.,.,TRBV13,TRBJ2-6,TGTGCCAGCAGCTTTGACAACTCTGGGGCCAACGTCCTGACTTTC,CASSFDNSGANVLTF
TRBD1,.,TRBV9,TRBJ2-5,TGTGCCAGCAGCGTAGGGACAGGGAAAGAGACCCAGTACTTC,CASSVGTGKETQYF
TRBD2,.,TRBV5-4,TRBJ2-1,TGTGCCAGCAGCGGAGGGACTAGCGGGGGGAATGAGCAGTTCTTC,CASSGGTSGGNEQFF
.,.,TRBV15,TRBJ1-2,TGTGCCACCAGCGGTGATCACAGGGTAAAGGGTGGCTACACCTTC,CATSGDHRVKGGYTF
.,.,TRBV30,TRBJ1-3,TGTGCCTGGAGTGTACGGGGGTACACCATATATTTT,CAWSVRGYTIYF
TRBD1,.,TRBV7-3,TRBJ1-2,TGTGCCAGCAGCCAAGGGGGCCTCTATGGCTACACCTTC,CASSQGGLYGYTF
TRBD1,.,TRBV11-2,TRBJ2-2,TGTGCCAGCAGCCCCGACTCGTGGGACAGGAGAAACACCGGGGAGCTGTTTTTT,CASSPDSWDRRNTGELFF
.,.,TRBV18,TRBJ2-2,TGTGCCAGCTCCTCTGACTCTACTAGGTTCACCGGGGAGCTGTTTTTT,CASSSDSTRFTGELFF
TRBD1,.,TRBV11-2,TRBJ2-7,TGTGCCAGCAGCTTAGTCAGGGGGAAACCCTACGAGCAGTACTTC,CASSLVRGKPYEQYF
.,.,TRBV7-2,TRBJ1-1,TGTGCCAGCAGTACTACAGGGCCCACTGAAGCTTTCTTT,CASSTTGPTEAFF
TRBD2,.,TRBV5-1,TRBJ2-2,TGCGCCAGCTCCCATGGGAGGGCCGGGGAGCTGTTTTTT,CASSHGRAGELFF
TRBD2,once,TRBV5-1,TRBJ2-7,TGCGCCAGCAGCTTGGGGAAAGCGGGGGGGCCCTACGAGCAGTACTTC,CASSLGKAGGPYEQYF
TRBD1,.,TRBV5-4,TRBJ1-2,TGTGCCAGCAGCTTACAGGGGGCGAGCTATGGCTACACCTTC,CASSLQGASYGYTF
.,few,TRBV4-1,TRBJ1-2,TGCGCCAGCAGCCAAGCAGGCAACTATGGCTACACCTTC,CASSQAGNYGYTF
.,few,TRBV27,TRBJ2-5,TGTGCCAGCAGTTTAGGGGGCGAAGAGACCCAGTACTTC,CASSLGGEETQYF
.,.,TRBV5-1,TRBJ1-5,TGCGCCAGCAGCGGGGGGGCTGGAAATCAGCCCCAGCATTTT,CASSGGAGNQPQHF
.,few,TRBV7-9,TRBJ1-1,TGTGCCAGCAGCCACCCCGGGGGAGGGTGGGGTGAAGCTTTCTTT,CASSHPGGGWGEAFF
TRBD1,.,TRBV5-6,TRBJ2-7,TGTGCCAGCTGCGGGGACAGGGAGACCGGCTACGAGCAGTACTTC,CASCGDRETGYEQYF